These 6 T cell receptor beta chains came from one sample sequenced in a study of OX40 agonist ivuxolimab in advanced cancers. The data were produced by immunoSEQ multiplex PCR, yet TCRdb's version contains in-frame clones alone and is incomplete. This sample has tens of thousands of clones; about 87% occur once, and the top ten carry 6.5% to 8.5%. The sequencing here drew on CD4+ or CD8+ T cells sorted from blood, taken in a trial of the OX40 agonist ivuxolimab. These receptors all stem from an adult with an advanced solid tumor such as melanoma, head and neck, liver or kidney cancer.

This chain connects TRBV5-1 to TRBJ2-1, with a possible D match to TRBD2 (6 bases). The CDR3 is made up of 16 amino acids. Looked up from germline, CDR1 is SGHRS and CDR2 is YFSETQ. V was clipped by 2 bases and J by 3 bases, with 15 bases between them. For the CDR3, the DNA is TGCGCCAGCAGCTTTTTCGGGGGTTCTAGCTACAATGAGCAGTTCTTC. Its protein product is CASSFFGGSSYNEQFF.

As to this clone: Germline and junction disagree at one end, which may indicate a read error. The chain links TRBV7-7 to TRBJ2-7; 13 nucleotides align to TRBD2. The CDR3 runs to 15 residues. Germline V gene data show CDR1 as SSHAT and CDR2 as FNYEAQ (reference sequence). For the CDR3, the DNA is TGTGCTAGCAGCCCAGGGACTAGCGGGACCTACGAGCAGTACTTC. Translating it yields CASSPGTSGTYEQYF.

The chain employs TRBV19 and TRBJ2-2, with no clear D. Germline V gene lookup returns CDR1 LNHDA and CDR2 SQIVND (reference sequence). The germline V and J ends were trimmed by 5 bases and 0 bases, with 1 base remaining between them. There are 12 residues in the CDR3. DNA of the CDR3: TGTGCCAGTAGTCCGAACACCGGGGAGCTGTTTTTT. Protein sequence: CASSPNTGELFF.

This clone was counted between two and nine times. The chain uses TRBV27 and TRBJ1-5; 7 bases are a match to TRBD1. The ends lost 6 bases at V and 7 bases at J; junction bases unmatched: 9. Germline V CDR1 and CDR2: MNHEY, SMNVEV (reference sequence). This CDR3 region has 14 residues. Here the CDR3 DNA reads TGTGCCAGCAGCCTGACAGGGAAGGACCAGCCCCAGCATTTT. It encodes CASSLTGKDQPQHF.

The CDR3 DNA reads as TGTGCCACCAGCAGGACGCGGGACAGGGGGCTCGAGCAGTACTTC. Amino acid sequence: CATSRTRDRGLEQYF. The chain carries TRBV15 and TRBJ2-7; TRBD1 matches 12 bases. V lost 3 bases and J lost 6; bases outside the gene matches: 6. Germline V lookup: CDR1 LNHNV, CDR2 YYDKDF (reference sequence). The CDR3 length is 15 residues.

This rearrangement joins TRBV27 to TRBJ1-5; D is possibly TRBD1 (6 bases). The V end lost 5 bases, the J end lost 2 bases, and 13 bases lay between the germline ends. Germline-derived CDR1 and CDR2 are MNHEY and SMNVEV (reference sequence). The CDR3 loop spans 15 amino acids. The CDR3 DNA reads TGTGCCAGCAGTCCCCGACAGGCAGGCAATCAGCCCCAGCATTTT. Translation: CASSPRQAGNQPQHF.